This TCR beta chain is drawn from a study of CD8+ T cells in alopecia areata. General study results and limits: Administration of tofacitinib significantly diminished scalp clonality and expanded CD8+ clones within the top 100. Under tofacitinib, numerous expanded lesional clonotypes remained detectable in scalp and blood.

A remark on this clone: The antigen remains unidentified.

Indicated treatment: oral pan-JAK inhibitor, 5-10 mg twice daily. Trimming removed 7 bases at V and 8 bases at J, with 9 bases between. Germline V gives CDR1 LGHNT, CDR2 FRNRAP. The CDR3 has 11 amino acids. Following extraction, RNA underwent reverse transcription to cDNA, which served as the sequencing template. Assay used: immunoSEQ multiplex PCR; TCRdb lists only in-frame clones, some missing. The repertoire has 270,000 or so clones, 55% to 70% of them found once; the top ten carry under 2%. The gene calls are TRBV12-5 and TRBJ2-1; tentative D call: TRBD2 (6 bases). Sequenced here: CD4+ T cells sorted from blood, sampled at week 24, from a patient treated with tofacitinib. The sequence was collected from a human donor with alopecia areata. The chain's CDR3 is CASAWGDEQFF. DNA of the CDR3: TGTGCTAGTGCTTGGGGGGATGAGCAGTTCTTC.